Listed here are 7 T cell receptor beta chains from one sample, sequenced in a study of immune cell composition in non-small cell lung cancer. Assay: immunoSEQ multiplex PCR; the TCRdb copy retains only in-frame clones and omits some. The sample has more than 6,500 clones; roughly 69% are singletons. Normal lung sampling was at least 3 cm from the tumour, as distant as possible. The source material was non-adjacent lung tissue. Every receptor here comes from a human donor with non-small cell lung cancer.

The chain has TRBV6-1 and TRBJ2-5, with 7 bases aligning to TRBD2. CDR1 and CDR2 from the germline V gene are MNHNS and SASEGT. This CDR3 has 15 residues. J was trimmed by 2 bases and V by 6 bases; bases with no gene match: 9. The CDR3 nucleotides read TGTGCCAGCAGCCGGGGGGTAAGAGAGCAAGAGACCCAGTACTTC. Protein product: CASSRGVREQETQYF.

The table lists this clone with a few counts. This rearrangement joins TRBV5-1 to TRBJ2-5; 11 bases line up with TRBD2. The CDR3 covers 18 residues. Losses at the gene ends were 4 bases for V and 4 bases for J; bases not matched to a gene: 15. Germline assignment: CDR1 SGHRS and CDR2 YFSETQ. As DNA, the CDR3 is TGCGCCAGCAGCGGGGGGACCGCTAGCGGGGGGTGGCGAGAGACCCAGTACTTC. It encodes CASSGGTASGGWRETQYF.

This chain links TRBV25-1 with TRBJ2-5; 9 nucleotides line up with TRBD1. With 6 bases clipped from V and 5 bases from J, the junction kept 7 bases outside the gene matches. CDR1 is MGHDK, CDR2 SYGVNS, per germline. This CDR3 has 14 amino acids. The CDR3 reads CASSGGTGWETQYF. The DNA for the CDR3 is TGTGCCAGCAGCGGTGGGACAGGGTGGGAGACCCAGTACTTC.

A few counts support this clone. The gene calls are TRBV7-9 and TRBJ1-2; 8 bases line up with TRBD1. This CDR3 has 16 amino acids. J lost 0 bases, V lost 8 bases, and 11 bases had no gene match. From germline, CDR1 is SEHNR and CDR2 FQNEAQ (reference sequence). CDR3 sequence (DNA): TGTGCCAGCTCCAGGGGGCACGCCCTAGCTAACTATGGCTACACCTTC. It translates to CASSRGHALANYGYTF.

The V and J genes are TRBV15 and TRBJ2-3; D is uncertain. CDR3 length: 15 residues. Germline lookup yields CDR1 LNHNV and CDR2 YYDKDF (reference sequence). Trimming took 1 base from V and 0 from J, leaving 8 bases between them. CDR3 amino acids: CATSRVWPSTDTQYF. For the CDR3, the DNA is TGTGCCACCAGCAGAGTATGGCCCAGCACAGATACGCAGTATTTT.

The rearrangement uses TRBV29-1 and TRBJ2-5, with 9 bases identical to TRBD1. J lost 4 bases, V lost 3 bases, and 3 bases had no gene match. Germline CDR1 and CDR2: SQVTM and ANQGSEA. The CDR3 covers 13 residues. The CDR3 loop reads CSVDTGGGETQYF. For the CDR3, the DNA is TGCAGCGTTGACACAGGGGGCGGAGAGACCCAGTACTTC.

This clone was recorded a few times. CDR3 sequence: CASGEGYEQYF. CDR3 bases: TGCGCCAGCGGGGAGGGTTACGAGCAGTACTTC. The chain employs TRBV10-1 and TRBJ2-7, with 7 bases lining up with TRBD2. This CDR3 contains 11 residues. Germline CDR1 reads WNHNN; CDR2 reads SYGVQD (reference sequence). V lost 8 bases and J lost 4; bases outside the gene matches: 2.